Below are 8 T cell receptor beta chains sequenced from a single sample in a study of metastatic and nonmetastatic thyroid tumors. Patients had received no treatment of any kind before thyroid surgery. MiXCR was used by TCRdb to re-call the PCR reads. This table holds about 53,000 clones, more than 20% found once. The sequenced sample consisted of blood. The receptors stem from a female donor with papillary thyroid cancer or a benign thyroid nodule (not recorded which). Some clones in this sample may be carry-over from other donors' samples.

Ten or more counts support this clone. The chain uses TRBV12-3 or TRBV12-4 and TRBJ1-1; 12 nucleotides agree with TRBD1. With 6 bases clipped from V and 5 bases from J, the junction kept 1 base outside the gene matches. This CDR3 contains 13 residues. CDR3 loop: CASRGQGATEAFF. CDR3 nucleotides: TGTGCCAGCAGGGGACAGGGGGCGACTGAAGCTTTCTTT.

Only a few counts were recorded for this clone. J is TRBJ2-2 and V is TRBV6-4; no definite D call. The CDR3 sequence is 14 residues long. V was pared by 6 bases and J by 3 bases, with 11 bases between. Germline loops: CDR1 MRHNA, CDR2 SNTAGT. CDR3 sequence: CASREVVDTGELFF. As DNA, the CDR3 is TGTGCCAGCAGAGAGGTGGTAGACACCGGGGAGCTGTTTTTT.

This clone was counted many times. The chain has TRBV20-1 and TRBJ2-1; 10 nucleotides match TRBD2. The V and J ends lost 6 bases and 9 bases, in that order; junction bases with no gene match: 17. The CDR3 runs to 16 residues. From germline, CDR1 is DFQATT and CDR2 SNEGSKA (reference sequence). The CDR3 region has the DNA TGCAGTGCCACAAGTCTCGGCCTAGCGGGAGTTCTTGAGCAGTTCTTC. Its protein is CSATSLGLAGVLEQFF.

This chain joins TRBV20-1 and TRBJ2-7; 9 bases match TRBD1. The germline gives CDR1 DFQATT, CDR2 SNEGSKA (reference sequence). The ends lost 1 base at V and 6 bases at J; junction bases unmatched: 19. The CDR3 has 18 amino acids. CDR3 amino acids: CSARGYRGLGGRAGEQYF. The CDR3 DNA follows: TGCAGTGCTAGAGGCTACAGGGGGCTTGGAGGGAGGGCCGGCGAGCAGTACTTC.

This chain links TRBV20-1 with TRBJ2-7; TRBD1 might be the D (6 bases). The CDR3 is 13 amino acids. Trimming left V 5 bases short and J 4 bases short, with 15 bases between. The germline gives CDR1 DFQATT, CDR2 SNEGSKA (reference sequence). CDR3 sequence (DNA): TGCAGTGCTTGCGGACAGAGGCAGTACGAGCAGTACTTC. Translating gives CSACGQRQYEQYF.

The chain employs TRBV4-2 and TRBJ1-5, with a weak D call TRBD1 (5 bases). Per germline, CDR1 LGHNA and CDR2 YNFKEQ. Trimming pared 5 bases from V and 1 base from J, leaving 9 bases between. CDR3 length: 14 amino acids. CDR3 sequence (DNA): TGTGCCAGCAGCGACCGGGACAGCAATCAGCCCCAGCATTTT. It codes for CASSDRDSNQPQHF.

Ten or more counts support this clone. The J gene is TRBJ2-1, the V gene TRBV29-1; TRBD2 matches 10 bases. Germline loops: CDR1 SQVTM, CDR2 ANQGSEA. After removal of 2 bases from V and 8 bases from J, the junction contained 12 bases not matched to a gene. This CDR3 contains 16 residues. This CDR3 is CSVESPAGGAGDEQFF. DNA for the CDR3: TGCAGCGTTGAAAGTCCAGCGGGAGGGGCGGGCGATGAGCAGTTCTTC.

There are many counts of this clone. This sample also contains other DNA sequences that code for the same CDR3. V is TRBV2 and J is TRBJ1-1; a weak D match, TRBD1 (5 bases). Germline V gene lookup returns CDR1 SNHLY and CDR2 FYNNEI. The CDR3 length is 12 residues. The V end was cut by 7 bases, the J end by 4 bases, with 10 bases between. DNA of the CDR3: TGTGCCAGCATTAGTGGGGGCACTGAAGCTTTCTTT. Encoded protein: CASISGGTEAFF.